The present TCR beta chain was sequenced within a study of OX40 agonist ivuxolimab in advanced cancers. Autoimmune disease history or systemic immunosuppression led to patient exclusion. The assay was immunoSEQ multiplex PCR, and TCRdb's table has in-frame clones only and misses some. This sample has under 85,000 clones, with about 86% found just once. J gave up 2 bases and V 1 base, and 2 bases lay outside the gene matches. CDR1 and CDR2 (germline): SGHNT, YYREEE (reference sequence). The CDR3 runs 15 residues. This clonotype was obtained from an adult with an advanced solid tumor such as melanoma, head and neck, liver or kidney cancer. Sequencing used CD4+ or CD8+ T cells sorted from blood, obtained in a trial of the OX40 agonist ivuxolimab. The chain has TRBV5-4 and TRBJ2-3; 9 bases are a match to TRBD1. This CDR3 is CASSLWDRATDTQYF. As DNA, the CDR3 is TGTGCCAGCAGCTTGTGGGACAGGGCCACAGATACGCAGTATTTT.